This entry features one T cell receptor beta chain sequence. Its antigen is undetermined. V dropped 4 bases and J dropped 3; count of bases not matched to a gene: 7. This CDR3 is 15 amino acids long. Germline V gene lookup returns CDR1 SEHNR and CDR2 FQNEAQ (reference sequence). The data were produced by immunoSEQ multiplex PCR, yet TCRdb's version contains in-frame clones alone and is incomplete. The data hold 85,000 to 95,000 clones, with 90% to 95% observed a single time. The data are from a study of Tregs in tolerant kidney transplant recipients. Study-wide points: Validation in larger populations is needed because few patients were studied. The most relevant donor-specific Treg TCRbeta repertoire apparently came from expansion with activated donor B cells.

Unstimulated Tregs (CD4+CD25+CD127-) and CD4+CD25- non-Tregs were sorted from PBMCs. The source is a human donor in good health. V and J are TRBV7-9 and TRBJ2-7; the match to TRBD1 covers 9 bases. Material: CD8+ T cells from blood. The CDR3 spells CASSSITGGGYEQYF. The CDR3 region has the DNA TGTGCCAGCAGCTCTATTACAGGGGGCGGCTACGAGCAGTACTTC.